What follows is one T cell receptor (beta chain) and its context. The repertoire was sequenced with immunoSEQ multiplex PCR; TCRdb's copy has only in-frame clones and lacks some. This sample carries fewer than 90,000 clones, around nine tenths of them seen once, and the ten largest clones take about 2.6%. These data are taken from a study of OX40 agonist ivuxolimab in advanced cancers. The sequence came from an adult with an advanced solid tumor such as melanoma, head and neck, liver or kidney cancer. This material consisted of CD4+ or CD8+ T cells sorted from blood, taken in a trial of the OX40 agonist ivuxolimab.

The CDR3 DNA reads as TGTGCCAGCAGAGTTAGAGCTTCATTAAATCAGCCCCAGCATTTT. Translating gives CASRVRASLNQPQHF. This chain uses TRBV27 with TRBJ1-5; D is undetermined. Germline loops: CDR1 MNHEY, CDR2 SMNVEV (reference sequence). V lost 6 bases to trimming and J lost 4 bases, with 16 bases between them. The CDR3 is 15 residues long.